Presented here are 25 T cell receptor beta chains from one specimen sequenced in a study of cytomegalovirus exposure and HLA in healthy donors. The PCR ran on 60 Vbeta and 13 Jbeta primers. Assay: immunoSEQ multiplex PCR; the TCRdb copy retains only in-frame clones and omits some. This table holds 150,000 to 200,000 clones, 65% to 85% found once. Source material: PBMCs. The receptors stem from a female donor in good health and CMV-seronegative.

The gene calls are TRBV11-2 and TRBJ2-7; 7 positions match TRBD1. Germline loops: CDR1 SGHAT, CDR2 FQNNGV. This CDR3 has 12 residues. The trim removed 3 bases at V and 12 bases at J, leaving 8 bases unmatched. This CDR3 reads CASSFDGTAGYF. For the CDR3, the DNA is TGTGCCAGCAGCTTTGATGGGACAGCTGGGTACTTC.

V and J are TRBV7-8 and TRBJ2-5; TRBD2 agrees at 7 bases. Germline V gene lookup returns CDR1 SGHVS and CDR2 FQNEAQ. Losses at the gene ends were 2 bases for V and 0 bases for J; bases not matched to a gene: 15. The CDR3 spans 19 residues. CDR3 in DNA: TGTGCCAGCAGCTTAACCTCGCCTCGAGAAGCGGGGTACCAAGAGACCCAGTACTTC. Translated, it gives CASSLTSPREAGYQETQYF.

This clone turned up a few times. The rearrangement joins TRBV7-2 to TRBJ2-5; D perhaps matches TRBD2 (6 bases). V was pared by 5 bases and J by 2 bases, with 12 bases between. This CDR3 has 14 residues. The V gene's germline CDR1 is SGHTA and CDR2 FQGNSA. The CDR3 nucleotides read TGTGCCAGCAGCCCCGGGACTGTACAAGAGACCCAGTACTTC. Its protein product is CASSPGTVQETQYF.

The chain recombines TRBV6-1 with TRBJ2-7, with D tentatively TRBD2 (5 bases). The CDR3 loop spans 12 amino acids. Germline V gives CDR1 MNHNS, CDR2 SASEGT. With 6 bases removed from V and 5 bases from J, the gap between germline ends came to 11 bases. CDR3 sequence (DNA): TGTGCCAGCAGGGGAGCTCGTGACGAGCAGTACTTC. It translates to CASRGARDEQYF.

There are a few counts of this clone. The chain has TRBV5-1 and TRBJ2-7; 7 nucleotides match TRBD1. Germline V CDR1 and CDR2: SGHRS, YFSETQ. The CDR3 loop spans 14 amino acids. Unmatched junction bases numbered 8, after V lost 5 bases and J lost 3 bases. CDR3 amino acids: CASSRQGGGYEQYF. The CDR3 DNA is TGCGCCAGCAGTAGACAGGGTGGGGGCTACGAGCAGTACTTC.

The rearrangement links TRBV7-9 to TRBJ1-6; D unresolved. The CDR3 extends over 14 amino acids. Trimming pared 7 bases from V and 5 bases from J, leaving 12 bases between. Germline lookup yields CDR1 SEHNR and CDR2 FQNEAQ (reference sequence). CDR3 protein: CASTLLSNNSPLHF. The CDR3 nucleotides read TGTGCCAGCACCCTCCTCAGTAATAATTCACCCCTCCACTTT.

The chain links TRBV27 to TRBJ2-7, with a weak D call TRBD2 (5 bases). The CDR3 sequence is 14 residues long. CDR1 and CDR2 from the germline V gene are MNHEY and SMNVEV (reference sequence). V dropped 5 bases and J dropped 5 bases, with 16 bases sitting between them. The CDR3 loop is CASSTFAGVDEQYF. The CDR3 coding sequence is TGTGCCAGCAGTACGTTTGCGGGCGTGGACGAGCAGTACTTC.

The gene calls are TRBV7-9 and TRBJ2-5, with TRBD2 identical over 10 bases. The CDR3 extends over 15 amino acids. Germline CDR1 is SEHNR and CDR2 is FQNEAQ (reference sequence). With V trimmed by 7 bases and J by 3 bases, 8 bases remained unmatched. The DNA for the CDR3 is TGTGCCAGCACCCCCGCGCTAGCGGGGGAAGAGACCCAGTACTTC. Translated, it gives CASTPALAGEETQYF.

This sequence joins TRBV30 and TRBJ1-1, with TRBD1 matching 8 bases. This CDR3 is built from 14 residues. Germline V gene data show CDR1 as GTSNPN and CDR2 as SVGIG (reference sequence). The V segment lost 6 bases and the J segment 1 base; nucleotides outside the gene matches: 7. The CDR3 coding sequence is TGTGCCTGCCTTAGACAGGGGAGGAACACTGAAGCTTTCTTT. Protein sequence: CACLRQGRNTEAFF.

J is TRBJ1-5 and V is TRBV30; the match to TRBD1 covers 7 bases. CDR1 and CDR2 from the germline V gene are GTSNPN and SVGIG (reference sequence). V was pared by 0 bases and J by 7 bases, with 6 bases of the junction left unmatched. This CDR3 is 14 amino acids long. In DNA, the CDR3 is TGTGCCTGGAGTGTAAAGGGGGCCCACCAGCCCCAGCATTTT. It translates to CAWSVKGAHQPQHF.

The table lists this clone with a count of one. The chain carries TRBV30 and TRBJ2-6, with TRBD1 matching over 7 bases. Germline V gene sequence: CDR1 GTSNPN, CDR2 SVGIG (reference sequence). CDR3 length: 15 amino acids. V trimming: 3 bases; J trimming: 4 bases; junction bases outside the gene matches: 6. The CDR3 loop is CAWSSKGAGANVLTF. The DNA for the CDR3 is TGTGCCTGGAGCTCCAAGGGGGCCGGGGCCAACGTCCTGACTTTC.

The chain carries TRBV30 and TRBJ1-1, with 9 bases aligning to TRBD1. Germline loops: CDR1 GTSNPN, CDR2 SVGIG (reference sequence). The CDR3 sequence is 13 residues long. Trimming cost V 2 bases and J 5 bases; bases outside gene matches: 3. Here the CDR3 DNA reads TGTGCCTGGAGTCGGACAGGGGTAACTGAAGCTTTCTTT. Translating gives CAWSRTGVTEAFF.

The chain employs TRBV5-1 and TRBJ2-7, with D hard to call. Trimming pared 4 bases from V and 0 bases from J, leaving 11 bases between. CDR1 and CDR2 from the germline V gene are SGHRS and YFSETQ. CDR3 size: 14 residues. In DNA, the CDR3 is TGCGCCAGCAGCCCGGTCGGTCCCTCCTACGAGCAGTACTTC. This codes for CASSPVGPSYEQYF. The full variable domain, with the rest looked up from reference TRBV5-1 and TRBJ2-7, is KAGVTQTPRYLIKTRGQQVTLSCSPISGHRSVSWYQQTPGQGLQFLFEYFSETQRNKGNFPGRFSGRQFSNSRSEMNVSTLELGDSALYLCASSPVGPSYEQYFGPGTRLTVT.

By its share, this clone is medium-sized. In DNA, the CDR3 is TGTGCCGGCCGGGGGTACAATGAGCAGTTCTTC. The encoded protein is CAGRGYNEQFF. This chain joins TRBV7-9 and TRBJ2-1; weak D call: TRBD2 (6 bases). Germline CDR1 and CDR2: SEHNR and FQNEAQ (reference sequence). This CDR3 comprises 11 residues. Trimming stripped 11 bases from V and 4 bases from J, with 9 bases between. The full variable domain, rest sourced from reference TRBV7-9 and TRBJ2-1, is DTGVSQNPRHKITKRGQNVTFRCDPISEHNRLYWYRQTLGQGPEFLTYFQNEAQLEKSRLLSDRFSAERPKGSFSTLEIQRTEQGDSAMYLCAGRGYNEQFFGPGTRLTVL.

Worth noting for this clone: Relative to the germline gene, one junction end is altered; a read error may explain this. Distinct nucleotide sequences in the sample also encode this CDR3. The chain couples TRBV4-3 to TRBJ2-1; TRBD1 agrees at 9 bases. The CDR3 length is 17 residues. The germline CDR1 and CDR2 sequences are LGHNA and YSLEER. Written as DNA, the CDR3 is TGCGCCAGCAGCCAGGACAGGGGTAGCGAGGTCTTCAATGAACAGTTCTTC. It encodes CASSQDRGSEVFNEQFF.

The chain is built from TRBV7-9 and TRBJ2-7, with a weak D call TRBD2 (5 bases). The V gene's germline CDR1 is SEHNR and CDR2 FQNEAQ (reference sequence). The V gene lost 0 bases and the J gene lost 4 bases, with 10 bases spanning the gap. The CDR3 extends over 14 amino acids. CDR3 protein: CASSLAGVLYEQYF. The CDR3 nucleotides read TGTGCCAGCAGCTTAGCGGGAGTGTTATACGAGCAGTACTTC.

The chain carries TRBV13 and TRBJ1-5, with 9 bases lining up with TRBD1. Trimming removed 0 bases from V and 0 bases from J; junction bases left unmatched: 6. This CDR3 is 18 amino acids long. Germline V gene sequence: CDR1 PRHDT, CDR2 FYEKMQ (reference sequence). The CDR3 reads CASSLGTGGDYSNQPQHF. The CDR3 DNA reads as TGTGCCAGCAGCTTAGGGACAGGGGGAGATTATAGCAATCAGCCCCAGCATTTT.

The V call is TRBV29-1, the J call TRBJ2-3, with D possibly being TRBD2 (11 bases). The germline CDR1 and CDR2 sequences are SQVTM and ANQGSEA. V lost 1 base and J 5 bases, leaving 22 bases between the germline ends. This CDR3 is built from 17 residues. CDR3 protein: CSVEGTGGLAERDTQYF. DNA for the CDR3: TGCAGCGTTGAAGGGACAGGGGGACTAGCGGAACGAGATACGCAGTATTTT.

In nucleotides, the CDR3 is TGTGCCAGCAGTTCCTCGGACAGGGACGAGCAGTACTTC. Protein: CASSSSDRDEQYF. This chain uses TRBV25-1 with TRBJ2-7, with 8 bases matching TRBD1. The V gene end was trimmed by 5 bases and the J gene end by 5 bases; junction bases not matched to a gene: 5. CDR3 length equals 13 residues. Germline V lookup: CDR1 MGHDK, CDR2 SYGVNS.

The chain combines TRBV6-6 with TRBJ1-5, with TRBD1 identical over 8 bases. V lost 7 bases to trimming and J lost 5 bases; unmatched junction nucleotides: 7. Germline V CDR1 and CDR2: MNHNY, SVGAGI (reference sequence). This CDR3 has 14 residues. This CDR3 is CASTSDRGYQPQHF. CDR3 DNA: TGTGCCAGCACCTCCGACAGGGGTTATCAGCCCCAGCATTTT.

V and J are TRBV7-7 and TRBJ2-5; 13 nucleotides align to TRBD2. Germline assignment: CDR1 SSHAT and CDR2 FNYEAQ (reference sequence). The ends lost 5 bases at V and 10 bases at J; junction bases unmatched: 4. The CDR3 is 13 amino acids. CDR3 residues: CASSLGTSGDQYF. In DNA form, the CDR3 reads TGTGCCAGCAGCCTGGGGACTAGCGGGGACCAGTACTTC. Drawing the rest from reference TRBV7-7 and TRBJ2-5, the complete variable domain is GAGVSQSPRYKVTKRGQDVTLRCDPISSHATLYWYQQALGQGPEFLTYFNYEAQPDKSGLPSDRFSAERPEGSISTLTIQRTEQRDSAMYRCASSLGTSGDQYFGPGTRLLVL.

This clone was counted only a few times. This chain uses TRBV7-8 with TRBJ2-7; TRBD1 aligns across 8 bases. V lost 1 base, J lost 5 bases, and 7 bases stayed unmatched. Germline values: CDR1 SGHVS, CDR2 FQNEAQ. This CDR3 is 15 amino acids long. In nucleotides, the CDR3 is TGTGCCAGCAGCTTAGAGACAGGGGAGAGGAACGAGCAGTACTTC. This gives the protein CASSLETGERNEQYF.

The J gene is TRBJ1-4, the V gene TRBV13, with 8 bases aligning to TRBD1. The CDR3 has 16 amino acids. The germline V gene has CDR1 PRHDT and CDR2 FYEKMQ (reference sequence). V lost 5 bases to trimming and J lost 6 bases; unmatched junction nucleotides: 11. CDR3 sequence (DNA): TGTGCCAGCAGCGCGCTGACAGGGGCACGGGATGAAAAACTGTTTTTT. Protein product: CASSALTGARDEKLFF.

This rearrangement joins TRBV7-9 to TRBJ2-2; D might be TRBD1 (5 bases). Looked up from germline, CDR1 is SEHNR and CDR2 is FQNEAQ (reference sequence). This CDR3 region has 16 residues. Trimming removed 7 bases at V and 3 bases at J, with 18 bases between. CDR3 region: CASKTSRGLDTGELFF. The CDR3 coding sequence is TGTGCCAGCAAAACCTCTAGGGGCCTGGACACCGGGGAGCTGTTTTTT.

With regard to this clone: One end of the junction does not line up with germline, which may come from a read error. This chain links TRBV7-9 with TRBJ1-4; 8 bases fit TRBD1. Looked up from germline, CDR1 is SEHNR and CDR2 is FQNEAQ (reference sequence). This CDR3 contains 17 residues. CDR3 protein: CSSSPRQGYNEDEKLFF. The DNA of the CDR3 is TGTTCCAGCAGCCCGAGACAGGGGTACAATGAGGATGAAAAACTGTTTTTT.